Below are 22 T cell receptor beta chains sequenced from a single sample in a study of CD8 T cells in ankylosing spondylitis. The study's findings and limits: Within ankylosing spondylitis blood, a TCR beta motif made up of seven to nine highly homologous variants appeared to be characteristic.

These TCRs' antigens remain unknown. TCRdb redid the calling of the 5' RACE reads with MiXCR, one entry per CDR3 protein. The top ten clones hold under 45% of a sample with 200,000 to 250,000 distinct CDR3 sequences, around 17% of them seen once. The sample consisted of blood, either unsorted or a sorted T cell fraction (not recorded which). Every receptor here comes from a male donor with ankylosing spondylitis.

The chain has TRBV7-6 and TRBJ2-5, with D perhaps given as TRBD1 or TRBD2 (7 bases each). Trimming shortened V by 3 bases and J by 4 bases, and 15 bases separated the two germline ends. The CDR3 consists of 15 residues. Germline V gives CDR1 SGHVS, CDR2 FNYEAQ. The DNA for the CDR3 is TGTGCCAGCAGCTTTCCTGACAGGGAGGGAGAGACCCAGTACTTC. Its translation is CASSFPDREGETQYF.

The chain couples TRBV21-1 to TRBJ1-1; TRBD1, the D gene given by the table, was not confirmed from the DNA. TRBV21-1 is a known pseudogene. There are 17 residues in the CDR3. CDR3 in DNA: TGTGCCAGCAAGGGGGTGACCCATCATCAGGAGAACACTGAAGCTTTCTTT. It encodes CASKGVTHHQENTEAFF.

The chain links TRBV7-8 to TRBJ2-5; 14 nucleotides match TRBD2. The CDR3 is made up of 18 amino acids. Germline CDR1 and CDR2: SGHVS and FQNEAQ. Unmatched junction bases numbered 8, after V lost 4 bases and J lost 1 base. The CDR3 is CASSSRLAGGPSQETQYF. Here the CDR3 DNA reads TGTGCCAGCAGCTCCCGACTAGCGGGGGGGCCAAGCCAAGAGACCCAGTACTTC.

CDR3 DNA sequence: TGCGCCAGCAGCCAAGTCAGGGTAGAGACCCAGTACTTC. The encoded protein is CASSQVRVETQYF. The chain carries TRBV4-1 and TRBJ2-5, with a possible D match to TRBD1 (5 bases). V lost 1 base to trimming and J lost 4 bases, with 7 bases between them. Germline V gives CDR1 MGHRA, CDR2 YSYEKL. The length of the CDR3 is 13 residues.

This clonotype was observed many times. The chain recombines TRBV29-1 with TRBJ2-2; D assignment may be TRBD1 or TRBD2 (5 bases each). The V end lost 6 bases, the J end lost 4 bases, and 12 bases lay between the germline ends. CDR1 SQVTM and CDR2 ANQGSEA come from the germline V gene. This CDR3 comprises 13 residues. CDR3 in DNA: TGCAGCGTAAGGGCCGGGGCCACCGGGGAGCTGTTTTTT. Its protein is CSVRAGATGELFF.

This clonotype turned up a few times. The CDR3 protein is CASSGTSRLSYEQYF. The CDR3, as DNA: TGTGCCAGCAGTGGCACGAGCCGACTTTCCTACGAGCAGTACTTC. The V gene is TRBV2, the J gene TRBJ2-7; no definite D call. The V gene lost 4 bases and the J gene lost 1 base, with 14 bases spanning the gap. The CDR3 is 15 residues long. The germline V gene has CDR1 SNHLY and CDR2 FYNNEI.

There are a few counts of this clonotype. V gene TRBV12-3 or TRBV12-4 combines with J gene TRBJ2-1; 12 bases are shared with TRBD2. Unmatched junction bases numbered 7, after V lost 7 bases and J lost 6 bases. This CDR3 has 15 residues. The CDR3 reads CASNLAGGPINEQFF. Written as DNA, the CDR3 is TGTGCCAGCAACCTAGCGGGGGGGCCGATCAATGAGCAGTTCTTC.

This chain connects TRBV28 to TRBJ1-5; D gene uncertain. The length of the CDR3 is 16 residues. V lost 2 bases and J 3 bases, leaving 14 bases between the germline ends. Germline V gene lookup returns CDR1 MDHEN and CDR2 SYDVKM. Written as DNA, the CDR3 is TGTGCCAGCAGTTTAATCGGGCTCTCCACCAATCAGCCCCAGCATTTT. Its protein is CASSLIGLSTNQPQHF.

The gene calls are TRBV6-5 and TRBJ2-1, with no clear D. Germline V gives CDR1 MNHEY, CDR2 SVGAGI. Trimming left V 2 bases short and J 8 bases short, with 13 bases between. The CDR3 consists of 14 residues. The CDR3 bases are TGTGCCAGCAGTTACAGTCAAGAAGGCGATGAGCAGTTCTTC. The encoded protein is CASSYSQEGDEQFF.

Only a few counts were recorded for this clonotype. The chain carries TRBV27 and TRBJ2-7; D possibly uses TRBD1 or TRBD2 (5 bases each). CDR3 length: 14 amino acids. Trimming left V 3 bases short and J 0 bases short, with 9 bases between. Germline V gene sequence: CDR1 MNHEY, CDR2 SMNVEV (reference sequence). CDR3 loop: CASSFGGPSYEQYF. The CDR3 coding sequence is TGTGCCAGCAGTTTTGGGGGTCCCTCCTACGAGCAGTACTTC.

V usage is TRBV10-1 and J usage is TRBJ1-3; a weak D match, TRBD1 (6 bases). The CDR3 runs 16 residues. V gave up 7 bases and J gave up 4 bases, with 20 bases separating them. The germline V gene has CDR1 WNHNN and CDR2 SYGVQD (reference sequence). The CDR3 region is CASIRDGGPSGNTIYF. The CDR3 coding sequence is TGCGCCAGCATTCGGGACGGGGGCCCCTCGGGAAACACCATATATTTT.

The DNA of the CDR3 is TGTGCCAGCAGTTTTTCCGGGGGCACCTATGGCTACACCTTC. This translates into CASSFSGGTYGYTF. This chain connects TRBV12-3 or TRBV12-4 to TRBJ1-2; D possibly corresponds to TRBD1 (6 bases). The CDR3 has 14 amino acids. V lost 3 bases and J lost 4, with 12 bases in between.

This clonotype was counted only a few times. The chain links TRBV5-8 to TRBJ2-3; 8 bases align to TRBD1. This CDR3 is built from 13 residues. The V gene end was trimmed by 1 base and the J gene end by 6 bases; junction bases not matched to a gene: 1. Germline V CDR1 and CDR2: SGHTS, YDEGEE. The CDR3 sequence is CASSLWTGDTQYF. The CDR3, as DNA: TGTGCCAGCAGCTTGTGGACAGGGGATACGCAGTATTTT.

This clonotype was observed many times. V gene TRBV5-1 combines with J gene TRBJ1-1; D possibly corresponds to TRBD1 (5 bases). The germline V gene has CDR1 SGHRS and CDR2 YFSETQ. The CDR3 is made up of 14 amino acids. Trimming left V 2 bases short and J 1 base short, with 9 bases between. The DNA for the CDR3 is TGCGCCAGCAGCTTAGCGGGACCGAACACTGAAGCTTTCTTT. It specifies CASSLAGPNTEAFF. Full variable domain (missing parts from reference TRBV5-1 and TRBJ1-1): KAGVTQTPRYLIKTRGQQVTLSCSPISGHRSVSWYQQTPGQGLQFLFEYFSETQRNKGNFPGRFSGRQFSNSRSEMNVSTLELGDSALYLCASSLAGPNTEAFFGQGTRLTVV.

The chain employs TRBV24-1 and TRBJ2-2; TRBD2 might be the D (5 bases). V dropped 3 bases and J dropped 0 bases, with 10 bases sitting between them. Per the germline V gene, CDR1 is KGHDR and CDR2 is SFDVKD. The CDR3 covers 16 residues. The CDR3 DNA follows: TGTGCCACCAGTGATACGGTACTAGCGAACACCGGGGAGCTGTTTTTT. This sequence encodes CATSDTVLANTGELFF.

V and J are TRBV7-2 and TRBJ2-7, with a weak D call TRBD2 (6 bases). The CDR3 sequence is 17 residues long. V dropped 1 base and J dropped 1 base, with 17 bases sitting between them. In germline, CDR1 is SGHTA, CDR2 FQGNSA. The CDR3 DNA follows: TGTGCCAGCAGCTTAGTGGAGGGAATATCTCCGTCCTACGAGCAGTACTTC. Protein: CASSLVEGISPSYEQYF.

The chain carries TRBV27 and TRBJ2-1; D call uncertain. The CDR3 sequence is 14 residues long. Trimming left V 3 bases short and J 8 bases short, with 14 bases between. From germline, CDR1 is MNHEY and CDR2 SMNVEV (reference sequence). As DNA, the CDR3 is TGTGCCAGCAGTTTTACCCCCCAGGCCGATGAGCAGTTCTTC. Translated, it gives CASSFTPQADEQFF.

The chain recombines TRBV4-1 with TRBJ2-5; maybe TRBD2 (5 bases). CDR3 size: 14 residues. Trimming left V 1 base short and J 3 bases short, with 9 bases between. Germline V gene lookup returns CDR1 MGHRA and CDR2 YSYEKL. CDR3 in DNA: TGCGCCAGCAGCCAAGTAGAAGCGGAAGAGACCCAGTACTTC. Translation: CASSQVEAEETQYF.

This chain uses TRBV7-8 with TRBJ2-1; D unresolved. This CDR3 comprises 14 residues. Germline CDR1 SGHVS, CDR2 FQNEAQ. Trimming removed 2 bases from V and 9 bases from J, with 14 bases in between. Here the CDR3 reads CASSLNEEIGEQFF. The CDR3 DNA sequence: TGTGCCAGCAGCTTAAATGAGGAGATCGGTGAGCAGTTCTTC.

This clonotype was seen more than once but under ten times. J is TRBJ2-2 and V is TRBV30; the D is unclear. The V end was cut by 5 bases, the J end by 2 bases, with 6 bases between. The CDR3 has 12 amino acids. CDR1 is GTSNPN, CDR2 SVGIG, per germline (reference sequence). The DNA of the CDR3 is TGTGCCTGGCCTTCAAACACCGGGGAGCTGTTTTTT. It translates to CAWPSNTGELFF.

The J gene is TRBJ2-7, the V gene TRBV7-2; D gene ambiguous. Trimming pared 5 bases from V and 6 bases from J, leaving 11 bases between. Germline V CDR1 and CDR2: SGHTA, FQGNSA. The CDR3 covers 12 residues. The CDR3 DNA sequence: TGTGCCAGCAGCGAGGACGCCCCCGAGCAGTACTTC. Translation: CASSEDAPEQYF.

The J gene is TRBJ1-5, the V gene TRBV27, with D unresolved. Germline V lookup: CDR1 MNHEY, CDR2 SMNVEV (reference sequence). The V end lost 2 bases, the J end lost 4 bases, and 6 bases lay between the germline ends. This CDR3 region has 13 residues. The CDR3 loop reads CASSLAENQPQHF. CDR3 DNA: TGTGCCAGCAGTTTAGCAGAAAATCAGCCCCAGCATTTT.